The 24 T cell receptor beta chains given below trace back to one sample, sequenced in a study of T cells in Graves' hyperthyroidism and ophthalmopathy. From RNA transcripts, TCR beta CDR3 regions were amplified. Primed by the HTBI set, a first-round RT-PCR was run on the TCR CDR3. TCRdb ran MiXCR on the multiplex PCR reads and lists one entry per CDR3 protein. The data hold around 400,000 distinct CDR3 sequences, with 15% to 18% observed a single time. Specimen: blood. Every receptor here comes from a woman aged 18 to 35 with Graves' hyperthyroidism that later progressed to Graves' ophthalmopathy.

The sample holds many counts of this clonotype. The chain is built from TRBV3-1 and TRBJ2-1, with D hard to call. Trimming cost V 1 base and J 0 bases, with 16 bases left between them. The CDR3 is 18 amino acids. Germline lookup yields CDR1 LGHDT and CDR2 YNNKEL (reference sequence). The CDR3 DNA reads TGTGCCAGCAGCCAAGGGGCTTTGCGCTTAAGCTCCTACAATGAGCAGTTCTTC. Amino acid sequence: CASSQGALRLSSYNEQFF.

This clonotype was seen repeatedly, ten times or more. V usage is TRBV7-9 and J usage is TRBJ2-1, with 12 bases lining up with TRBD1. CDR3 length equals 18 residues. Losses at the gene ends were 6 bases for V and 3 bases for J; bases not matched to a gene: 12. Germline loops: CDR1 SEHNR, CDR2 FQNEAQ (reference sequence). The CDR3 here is CASSRSTGTGGHYNEQFF. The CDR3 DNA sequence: TGTGCCAGCAGTCGATCCACCGGGACAGGGGGCCACTACAATGAGCAGTTCTTC.

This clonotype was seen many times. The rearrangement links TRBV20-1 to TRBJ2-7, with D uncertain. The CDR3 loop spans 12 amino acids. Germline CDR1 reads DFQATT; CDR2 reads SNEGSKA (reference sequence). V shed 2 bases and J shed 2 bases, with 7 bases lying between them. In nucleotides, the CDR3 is TGCAGTGCTAGAAGGCTTACCTACGAGCAGTACTTC. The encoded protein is CSARRLTYEQYF.

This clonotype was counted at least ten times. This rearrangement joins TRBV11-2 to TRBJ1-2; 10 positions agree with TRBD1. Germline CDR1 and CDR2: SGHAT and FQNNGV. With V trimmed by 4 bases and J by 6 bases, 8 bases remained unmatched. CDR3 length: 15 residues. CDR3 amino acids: CASSSVRDRGDGYTF. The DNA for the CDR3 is TGTGCCAGCAGCTCGGTCCGGGACAGGGGCGATGGCTACACCTTC.

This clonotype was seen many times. This CDR3 reads CASSDRGEAQETQYF. The CDR3 coding sequence is TGTGCCAGCAGCGACAGGGGTGAGGCCCAAGAGACCCAGTACTTC. V usage is TRBV3-1 and J usage is TRBJ2-5, with 8 bases identical to TRBD1. From germline, CDR1 is LGHDT and CDR2 YNNKEL (reference sequence). V was clipped by 5 bases and J by 1 base; unmatched bases: 6. This CDR3 is built from 15 residues.

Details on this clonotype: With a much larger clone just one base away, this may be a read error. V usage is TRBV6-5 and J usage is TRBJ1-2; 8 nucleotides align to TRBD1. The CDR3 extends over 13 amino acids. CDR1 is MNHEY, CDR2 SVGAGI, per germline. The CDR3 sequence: CAGSHDRGDGYTF. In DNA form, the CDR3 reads TGTGCCGGCAGTCACGACAGGGGCGATGGCTACACCTTC.

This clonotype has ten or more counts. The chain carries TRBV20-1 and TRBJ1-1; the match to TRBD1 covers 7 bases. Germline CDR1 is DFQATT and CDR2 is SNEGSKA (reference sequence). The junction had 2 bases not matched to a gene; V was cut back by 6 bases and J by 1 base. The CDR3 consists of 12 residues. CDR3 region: CSARDRNTEAFF. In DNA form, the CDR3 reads TGCAGTGCCAGGGACAGGAACACTGAAGCTTTCTTT.

CDR3: CASSLKLNPHNEQFF. CDR3 coding DNA: TGTGCCAGCAGCTTAAAGCTGAACCCCCACAATGAGCAGTTCTTC. The rearrangement uses TRBV11-3 and TRBJ2-1; D not resolved. Germline V CDR1 and CDR2: SGHNT, YENEEA. The ends were cut back, 2 bases at V and 5 bases at J, with 13 bases in the middle. This CDR3 comprises 15 residues.

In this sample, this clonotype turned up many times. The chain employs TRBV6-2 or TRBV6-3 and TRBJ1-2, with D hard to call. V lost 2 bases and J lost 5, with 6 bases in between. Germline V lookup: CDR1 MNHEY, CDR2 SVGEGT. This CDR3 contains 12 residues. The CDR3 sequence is CASSYGRYGYTF. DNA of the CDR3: TGTGCCAGCAGTTACGGGAGGTATGGCTACACCTTC.

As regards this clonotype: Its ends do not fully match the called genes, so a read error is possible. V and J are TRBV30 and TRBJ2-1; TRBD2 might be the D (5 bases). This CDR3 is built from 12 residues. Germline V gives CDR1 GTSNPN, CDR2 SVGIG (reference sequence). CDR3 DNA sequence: TGTGCCTGGATGGGGATTGAGGGAGTTCAGGTCTTC. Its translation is CAWMGIEGVQVF.

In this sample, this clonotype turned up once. CDR3 nucleotide sequence: TGTGCCAGCAGTGAGGTGACCCGGCCCCAGTATTTT. Its translation: CASSEVTRPQYF. The chain uses TRBV28 and TRBJ2-3; D is unclear. Deletions cut 5 bases from V and 12 bases from J, with 15 bases between. The CDR3 spans 12 residues. In germline, CDR1 is MDHEN, CDR2 SYDVKM.

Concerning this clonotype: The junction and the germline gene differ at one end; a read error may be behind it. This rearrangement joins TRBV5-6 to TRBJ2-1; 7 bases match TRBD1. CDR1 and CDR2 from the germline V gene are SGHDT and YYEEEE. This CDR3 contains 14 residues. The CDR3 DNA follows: TGTGCCAGCAGCTGGGACAGAGCCTACAATGAGCAGTCCTTC. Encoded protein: CASSWDRAYNEQSF.

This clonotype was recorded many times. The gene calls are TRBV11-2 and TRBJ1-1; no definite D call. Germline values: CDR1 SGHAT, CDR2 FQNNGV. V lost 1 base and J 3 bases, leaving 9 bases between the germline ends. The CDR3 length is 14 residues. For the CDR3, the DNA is TGTGCCAGCAGCTTAGGGAGTGGGGACACTGAAGCTTTCTTT. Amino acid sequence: CASSLGSGDTEAFF.

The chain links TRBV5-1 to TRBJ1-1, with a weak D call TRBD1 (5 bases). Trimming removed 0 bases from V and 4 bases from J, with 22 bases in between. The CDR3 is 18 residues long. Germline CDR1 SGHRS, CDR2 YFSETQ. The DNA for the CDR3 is TGCGCCAGCAGCTTGGGAACCCTGGGGGTCGGTGCGGGCACTGAAGCTTTCTTT. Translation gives CASSLGTLGVGAGTEAFF.

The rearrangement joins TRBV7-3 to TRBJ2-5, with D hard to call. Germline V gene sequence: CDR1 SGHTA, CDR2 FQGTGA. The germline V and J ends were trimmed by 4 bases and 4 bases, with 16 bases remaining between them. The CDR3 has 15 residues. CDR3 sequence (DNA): TGTGCCAGCAGCTCCACCCTGTCGCCGGCAGAGACCCAGTACTTC. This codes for CASSSTLSPAETQYF. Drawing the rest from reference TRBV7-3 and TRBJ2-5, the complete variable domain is GAGVSQTPSNKVTEKGKYVELRCDPISGHTALYWYRQSLGQGPEFLIYFQGTGAADDSGLPNDRFFAVRPEGSVSTLKIQRTERGDSAVYLCASSSTLSPAETQYFGPGTRLLVL.

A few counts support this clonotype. As DNA, the CDR3 is TGTGCCAGCAGCTTGGGTCGGAGCGCGAGGAAAGAGACCCAGTACTTC. Its translation is CASSLGRSARKETQYF. The chain joins TRBV7-9 to TRBJ2-5; D is ambiguous. The V end was cut by 3 bases, the J end by 3 bases, with 17 bases between. The germline gives CDR1 SEHNR, CDR2 FQNEAQ (reference sequence). This CDR3 comprises 16 residues.

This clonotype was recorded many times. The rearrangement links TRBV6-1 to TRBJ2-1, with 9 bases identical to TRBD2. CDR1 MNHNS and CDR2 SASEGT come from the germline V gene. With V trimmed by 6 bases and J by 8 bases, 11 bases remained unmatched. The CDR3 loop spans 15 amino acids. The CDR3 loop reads CASSLGGRANDEQFF. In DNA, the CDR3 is TGTGCCAGCAGCCTAGGCGGGAGGGCCAACGATGAGCAGTTCTTC.

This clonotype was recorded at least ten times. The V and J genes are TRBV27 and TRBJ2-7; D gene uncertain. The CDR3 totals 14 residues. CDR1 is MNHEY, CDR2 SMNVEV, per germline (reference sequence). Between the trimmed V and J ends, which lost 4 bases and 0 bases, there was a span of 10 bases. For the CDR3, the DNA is TGTGCCAGCAGTTCTAAGGGCGGCTCCTACGAGCAGTACTTC. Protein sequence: CASSSKGGSYEQYF.

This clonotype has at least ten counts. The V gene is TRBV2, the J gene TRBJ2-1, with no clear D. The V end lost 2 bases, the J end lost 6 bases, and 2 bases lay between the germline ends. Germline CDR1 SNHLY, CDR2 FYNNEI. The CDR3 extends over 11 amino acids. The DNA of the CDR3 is TGTGCCAGCAGTGAACCCAATGAGCAGTTCTTC. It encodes CASSEPNEQFF.

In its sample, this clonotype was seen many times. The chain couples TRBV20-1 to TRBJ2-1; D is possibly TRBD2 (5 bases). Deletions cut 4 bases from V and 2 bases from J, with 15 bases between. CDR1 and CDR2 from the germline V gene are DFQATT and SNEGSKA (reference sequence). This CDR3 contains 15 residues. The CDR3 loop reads CSATDPGAAYNEQFF. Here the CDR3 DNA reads TGCAGTGCTACCGACCCTGGAGCGGCCTACAATGAGCAGTTCTTC.

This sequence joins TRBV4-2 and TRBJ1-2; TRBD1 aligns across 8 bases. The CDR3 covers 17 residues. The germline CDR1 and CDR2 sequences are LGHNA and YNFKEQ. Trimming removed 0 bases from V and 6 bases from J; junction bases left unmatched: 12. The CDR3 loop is CASSQDEAGTGSDGYTF. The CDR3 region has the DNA TGTGCCAGCAGCCAAGACGAGGCCGGGACAGGTTCGGATGGCTACACCTTC.

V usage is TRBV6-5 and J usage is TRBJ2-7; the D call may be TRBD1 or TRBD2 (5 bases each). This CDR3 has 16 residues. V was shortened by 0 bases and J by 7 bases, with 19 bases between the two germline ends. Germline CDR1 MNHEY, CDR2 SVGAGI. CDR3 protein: CASSYSTGNGAWEQYF. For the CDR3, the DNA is TGTGCCAGCAGTTACTCGACGGGGAACGGGGCTTGGGAGCAGTACTTC.

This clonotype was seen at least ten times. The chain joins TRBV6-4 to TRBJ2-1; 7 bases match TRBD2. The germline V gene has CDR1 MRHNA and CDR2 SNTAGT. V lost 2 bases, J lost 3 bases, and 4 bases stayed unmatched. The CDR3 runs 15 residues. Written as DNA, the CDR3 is TGTGCCAGCAGTGACAAGGGAGGGAGCTACAATGAGCAGTTCTTC. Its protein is CASSDKGGSYNEQFF.

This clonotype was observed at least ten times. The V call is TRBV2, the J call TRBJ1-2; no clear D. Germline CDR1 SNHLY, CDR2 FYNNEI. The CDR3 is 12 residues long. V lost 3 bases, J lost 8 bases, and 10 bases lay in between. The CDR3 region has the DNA TGTGCCAGCAGTGACCCTCTTGGGGGCTACACCTTC. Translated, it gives CASSDPLGGYTF.